This is a list of T cell receptor beta chains from one sample in a study of PD-1 blockade in classical Hodgkin lymphoma. Produced via immunoSEQ multiplex PCR; TCRdb's table is partial and in-frame only. Here the sample spans some 9,200 clones, around two thirds being singletons. The sample consisted of CD4+ T cells from blood, taken at baseline. Receptors originate from a human donor with classical Hodgkin lymphoma. Both conserved end residues are part of each CDR3. The D gene is left open where the match is weak. Clone size is stated in some rows and not others, as once, few, many or a class when expanded.

abundance: -; j_gene: TRBJ2-1; len: 15; d_gene: TRBD1; v_gene: TRBV2; CDR3nt: TGTGCCAGCAGTGTGGCAGGGGGCTCCTACAATGAGCAGTTCTTC; CDR3aa: CASSVAGGSYNEQFF
abundance: few; j_gene: TRBJ2-3; len: 14; d_gene: TRBD2; v_gene: TRBV7-9; CDR3nt: TGTGCCAGCAGAAAAGGGCTAGCGGAACTTGCGCAGTATTTT; CDR3aa: CASRKGLAELAQYF
abundance: -; j_gene: TRBJ1-2; len: 15; d_gene: TRBD1; v_gene: TRBV5-6; CDR3nt: TGTGCCAGCAGCGTGGGACAGGGAGCTAACTATGGCTACACCTTC; CDR3aa: CASSVGQGANYGYTF
abundance: -; j_gene: TRBJ1-6; len: 14; d_gene: TRBD1; v_gene: TRBV7-9; CDR3nt: TGTGCCAGCAGCCAGGGACAGCAGGATTCACCCCTCCACTTT; CDR3aa: CASSQGQQDSPLHF
abundance: -; j_gene: TRBJ2-1; len: 16; d_gene: TRBD2; v_gene: TRBV28; CDR3nt: TGTGCCAGCAGTGCCTCCGGGACTAGCCTCAACAATGAGCAGTTCTTC; CDR3aa: CASSASGTSLNNEQFF
abundance: -; j_gene: TRBJ2-7; len: 11; d_gene: -; v_gene: TRBV6-5; CDR3nt: TGTGCCAGCAGCCTCGGCCACGAGCAGTACTTC; CDR3aa: CASSLGHEQYF
abundance: few; j_gene: TRBJ2-2; len: 14; d_gene: TRBD1; v_gene: TRBV29-1; CDR3nt: TGCAGCGTCGTACAGGGGGCGAACACCGGGGAGCTGTTTTTT; CDR3aa: CSVVQGANTGELFF
abundance: -; j_gene: TRBJ1-1; len: 14; d_gene: TRBD1; v_gene: TRBV7-9; CDR3nt: TGTGCCAGCAGCTCGGGACAGGGGAACACTGAAGCTTTCTTT; CDR3aa: CASSSGQGNTEAFF
abundance: once; j_gene: TRBJ1-1; len: 16; d_gene: -; v_gene: TRBV7-9; CDR3nt: TGTGCCAGCACCCTACTTCCGGGGTCGGCGAACACTGAAGCTTTCTTT; CDR3aa: CASTLLPGSANTEAFF
abundance: -; j_gene: TRBJ2-7; len: 13; d_gene: -; v_gene: TRBV7-9; CDR3nt: TGTGCCAGCAGCTCGAGGGAGGACGACGAGCAGTACTTC; CDR3aa: CASSSREDDEQYF
abundance: few; j_gene: TRBJ1-2; len: 14; d_gene: -; v_gene: TRBV2; CDR3nt: TGTGCCAGCAGTGACCCGTCCAAGCCTATCGGCTACACCTTC; CDR3aa: CASSDPSKPIGYTF
abundance: -; j_gene: TRBJ2-6; len: 16; d_gene: -; v_gene: TRBV2; CDR3nt: TGTGCCAGCAGTGGCCTCGCAGGGTCTGGGGCCAACGTCCTGACTTTC; CDR3aa: CASSGLAGSGANVLTF
abundance: -; j_gene: TRBJ2-2; len: 14; d_gene: -; v_gene: TRBV5-4; CDR3nt: TGTGCCAGCAGCTCCACCTATCGGGCCGGGGAGCTGTTTTTT; CDR3aa: CASSSTYRAGELFF
abundance: -; j_gene: TRBJ2-1; len: 16; d_gene: TRBD2; v_gene: TRBV28; CDR3nt: TGTGCCAGCAGTTCACTAGCGGGGTACTCCTACAATGAGCAGTTCTTC; CDR3aa: CASSSLAGYSYNEQFF
abundance: -; j_gene: TRBJ2-7; len: 16; d_gene: TRBD2; v_gene: TRBV5-1; CDR3nt: TGCGCCAGCAGCCCTCTGACTAGCGGGAGGGCGGGGGAGCAGTACTTC; CDR3aa: CASSPLTSGRAGEQYF
abundance: -; j_gene: TRBJ2-6; len: 14; d_gene: -; v_gene: TRBV29-1; CDR3nt: TGCAGCGTTGAAGATTGGTCCGGGGCCAACGTCCTGACTTTC; CDR3aa: CSVEDWSGANVLTF
abundance: -; j_gene: TRBJ2-3; len: 13; d_gene: -; v_gene: TRBV6-1; CDR3nt: TGTGCCAGCAGCCTCACTAGCACAGATACGCAGTATTTT; CDR3aa: CASSLTSTDTQYF
abundance: -; j_gene: TRBJ2-7; len: 16; d_gene: TRBD1; v_gene: TRBV18; CDR3nt: TGTGCCAGCTCACCACGTAACACAGGGGACTCCTACGAGCAGTACTTC; CDR3aa: CASSPRNTGDSYEQYF
abundance: -; j_gene: TRBJ2-5; len: 11; d_gene: -; v_gene: TRBV7-2; CDR3nt: TGTGCCAGCAGGCTCCAAGAGACCCAGTACTTC; CDR3aa: CASRLQETQYF
abundance: -; j_gene: TRBJ2-1; len: 17; d_gene: -; v_gene: TRBV19; CDR3nt: TGTGCCAGTAGTCGCTCTTTTTCCTATGGGGGGAGCAATGAGCAGTTCTTC; CDR3aa: CASSRSFSYGGSNEQFF
abundance: -; j_gene: TRBJ2-7; len: 15; d_gene: TRBD1; v_gene: TRBV10-3; CDR3nt: TGTGCCATCAGTGAGTCGGGGACAGGAACCTACGAGCAGTACTTC; CDR3aa: CAISESGTGTYEQYF
abundance: -; j_gene: TRBJ1-1; len: 15; d_gene: -; v_gene: TRBV27; CDR3nt: TGTGCCAGCAGTTTACGCTCGGGCTTGAACACTGAAGCTTTCTTT; CDR3aa: CASSLRSGLNTEAFF
abundance: -; j_gene: TRBJ1-4; len: 16; d_gene: -; v_gene: TRBV4-1; CDR3nt: TGCGCCAGCAGCCAAGATCTTGGACAGCCGAATGAAAAACTGTTTTTT; CDR3aa: CASSQDLGQPNEKLFF
abundance: -; j_gene: TRBJ2-3; len: 18; d_gene: TRBD2; v_gene: TRBV15; CDR3nt: TGTGCCACCAGCAGAAGCACTAGCGGGCCCCGCGGCACAGATACGCAGTATTTT; CDR3aa: CATSRSTSGPRGTDTQYF
abundance: -; j_gene: TRBJ2-7; len: 14; d_gene: -; v_gene: TRBV11-2; CDR3nt: TGTGCCAGCAGCTTAGATTTGGAAGACTACGAGCAGTACTTC; CDR3aa: CASSLDLEDYEQYF